This TCR beta chain was documented in a study of cytomegalovirus exposure and HLA in healthy donors. Regarding the study as a whole: Other equally common chains were less clonally expanded than HLA-associated TCR beta chains, a later analysis showed.

Germline CDR1 reads ENHRY; CDR2 reads SYGVKD. CDR3 length equals 17 residues. V lost 3 bases, J lost 0 bases, and 17 bases lay in between. The PCR made use of 60 Vbeta and 13 Jbeta primers. Method: immunoSEQ multiplex PCR; TCRdb's copy keeps in-frame clones and lacks some. The sample consists of 120,000 or so clones, about three quarters of them appearing once. Healthy bone marrow donors made up the cohort. Worth noting for this clone: Its antigen is unknown.

The origin of this receptor is a woman aged 40 to 49 in good health and CMV-seronegative. Sequencing was done on a sample of PBMCs. This chain links TRBV10-3 with TRBJ2-5; no definite D call. The CDR3 loop reads CAISDSAETLYQETQYF. The CDR3 DNA reads as TGTGCCATCAGTGATTCCGCTGAGACACTGTACCAAGAGACCCAGTACTTC.